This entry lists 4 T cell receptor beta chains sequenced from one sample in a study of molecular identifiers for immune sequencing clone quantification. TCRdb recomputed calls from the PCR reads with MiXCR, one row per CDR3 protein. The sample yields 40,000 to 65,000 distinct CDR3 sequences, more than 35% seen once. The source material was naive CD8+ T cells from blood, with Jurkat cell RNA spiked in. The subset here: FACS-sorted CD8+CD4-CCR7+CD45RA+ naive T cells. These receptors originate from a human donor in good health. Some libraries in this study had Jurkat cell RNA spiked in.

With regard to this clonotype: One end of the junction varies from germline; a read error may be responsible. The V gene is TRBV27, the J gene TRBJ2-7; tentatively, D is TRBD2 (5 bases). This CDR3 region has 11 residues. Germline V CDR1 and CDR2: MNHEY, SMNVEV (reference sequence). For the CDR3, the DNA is TGTTCCAGCAGTCGGGGCTACGAGCAGTACTTC. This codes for CSSSRGYEQYF.

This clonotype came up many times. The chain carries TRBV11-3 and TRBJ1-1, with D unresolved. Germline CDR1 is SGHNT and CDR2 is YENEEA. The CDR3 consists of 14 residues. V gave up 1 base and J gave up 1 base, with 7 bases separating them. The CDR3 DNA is TGTGCCAGCAGCTTAGGCAGAGAGAACACTGAAGCTTTCTTT. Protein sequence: CASSLGRENTEAFF.

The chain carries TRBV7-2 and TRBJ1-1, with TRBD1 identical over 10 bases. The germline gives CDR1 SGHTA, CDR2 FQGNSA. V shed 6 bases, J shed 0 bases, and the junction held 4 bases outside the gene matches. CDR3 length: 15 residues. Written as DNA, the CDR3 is TGTGCCAGCAGGTGGGACAGGGGAATGAACACTGAAGCTTTCTTT. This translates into CASRWDRGMNTEAFF.

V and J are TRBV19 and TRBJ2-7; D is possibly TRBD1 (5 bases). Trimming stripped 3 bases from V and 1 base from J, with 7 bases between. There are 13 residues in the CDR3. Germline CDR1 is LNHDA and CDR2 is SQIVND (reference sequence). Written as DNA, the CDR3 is TGTGCCAGTAGTATCCCAGGGTCCTACGAGCAGTACTTC. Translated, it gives CASSIPGSYEQYF.